One sample yielded the 23 T cell receptor beta chains listed below, sequenced in a study of T-cell memory formation after mild COVID-19. TCRdb re-called the 5' RACE reads with MiXCR, one entry per CDR3 protein. There are 70,000 to 95,000 distinct CDR3 sequences in the sample; more than 10% occur only once, and around two fifths lies in the top ten. Sequencing was done on a sample of PBMCs or a T cell subset sorted from them (not recorded which). The receptors were gathered from a young man who had mild COVID-19 (a few samples of this study predate the infection). Cell type and time point are not known.

V usage is TRBV9 and J usage is TRBJ2-1; 13 nucleotides align to TRBD2. The V segment lost 3 bases and the J segment 4 bases; nucleotides outside the gene matches: 1. Germline-derived CDR1 and CDR2 are SGDLS and YYNGEE. The CDR3 totals 15 residues. The DNA for the CDR3 is TGTGCCAGCAGCGAGGGACTAGCGGGGTACAATGAGCAGTTCTTC. Encoded protein: CASSEGLAGYNEQFF.

The chain uses TRBV19 and TRBJ1-2, with 9 bases matching TRBD1. The germline CDR1 and CDR2 sequences are LNHDA and SQIVND (reference sequence). The CDR3 runs to 11 residues. Unmatched junction bases numbered 1, after V lost 10 bases and J lost 4 bases. In DNA form, the CDR3 reads TGTGCCACGGACAGGGGCTATGGCTACACCTTC. It codes for CATDRGYGYTF.

Notes on this clonotype: Sequence at one end of the junction differs from germline and may be a read error. The rearrangement uses TRBV12-3 or TRBV12-4 and TRBJ2-4; D possibly matches TRBD1 or TRBD2 (6 bases each). This CDR3 region has 10 residues. The CDR3: CASSWGAGDF. DNA of the CDR3: TGTGCCAGCAGTTGGGGGGCTGGGGACTTC.

The chain couples TRBV9 to TRBJ2-3; a possible D gene is TRBD1 (6 bases). There are 15 residues in the CDR3. The germline V gene has CDR1 SGDLS and CDR2 YYNGEE. V lost 4 bases and J 3 bases, leaving 15 bases between the germline ends. CDR3 amino acids: CASSPAPQGTDTQYF. The CDR3 DNA is TGTGCCAGCAGCCCCGCCCCCCAGGGGACAGATACGCAGTATTTT.

This chain connects TRBV7-9 to TRBJ2-7; D gene ambiguous. Deletions cut 3 bases from V and 5 bases from J, with 11 bases between. CDR3 length: 13 amino acids. Germline CDR1 reads SEHNR; CDR2 reads FQNEAQ (reference sequence). Here the CDR3 reads CASSFTPWNEQYF. DNA for the CDR3: TGTGCCAGCAGCTTCACGCCGTGGAACGAGCAGTACTTC.

The chain has TRBV6-5 and TRBJ2-2; 12 nucleotides agree with TRBD2. V was clipped by 9 bases and J by 6 bases; unmatched bases: 11. Per the germline V gene, CDR1 is MNHEY and CDR2 is SVGAGI. The CDR3 loop spans 16 amino acids. The CDR3 reads CASLRLAGDGAGELFF. The CDR3 DNA reads TGTGCCAGTTTAAGACTAGCGGGGGATGGCGCCGGGGAGCTGTTTTTT.

This clonotype appeared many times. This chain connects TRBV29-1 to TRBJ1-1; D might be TRBD1 (5 bases). Germline values: CDR1 SQVTM, CDR2 ANQGSEA. This CDR3 spans 14 amino acids. Trimming shortened V by 3 bases and J by 1 base, and 12 bases separated the two germline ends. The CDR3 sequence: CSVDTTEGNTEAFF. In DNA, the CDR3 is TGCAGCGTTGATACGACAGAGGGGAACACTGAAGCTTTCTTT.

The chain links TRBV20-1 to TRBJ2-5, with D perhaps being TRBD1 or TRBD2 (5 bases each). Germline CDR1 is DFQATT and CDR2 is SNEGSKA (reference sequence). V lost 3 bases and J 1 base, leaving 12 bases between the germline ends. CDR3 length: 14 residues. The CDR3 sequence: CSASPEGPQETQYF. CDR3 DNA sequence: TGCAGTGCTAGCCCCGAGGGGCCCCAAGAGACCCAGTACTTC.

A few counts support this clonotype. The chain uses TRBV20-1 and TRBJ2-1; possibly TRBD2 for D (6 bases). CDR1 is DFQATT, CDR2 SNEGSKA, per germline (reference sequence). This CDR3 is 15 amino acids long. V lost 5 bases and J lost 0, with 14 bases in between. The CDR3 DNA sequence: TGCAGTGCTCCGCCACTCGGGAGCTCCTACAATGAGCAGTTCTTC. It codes for CSAPPLGSSYNEQFF.

This clonotype was observed a few times. V gene TRBV5-1 combines with J gene TRBJ2-2; maybe TRBD1 (6 bases). The V gene lost 1 base and the J gene lost 6 bases, with 7 bases spanning the gap. The germline gives CDR1 SGHRS, CDR2 YFSETQ. The CDR3 spans 13 residues. CDR3 sequence reads: CASSLWGPGELFF. In DNA, the CDR3 is TGCGCCAGCAGCTTGTGGGGGCCCGGGGAGCTGTTTTTT.

There are a few counts of this clonotype. The chain uses TRBV6-6 and TRBJ1-5; no firm D call. V shed 6 bases and J shed 0 bases, with 6 bases lying between them. The CDR3 has 13 amino acids. Germline V gives CDR1 MNHNY, CDR2 SVGAGI (reference sequence). The CDR3 nucleotides read TGTGCCAGCAGGCGGGATAGCAATCAGCCCCAGCATTTT. Translation: CASRRDSNQPQHF.

The chain joins TRBV12-3 or TRBV12-4 to TRBJ1-6, with 8 positions matching TRBD1. This CDR3 contains 14 residues. Trimming at V came to 6 bases and at J to 10 bases, leaving 8 bases not matched to a gene. The CDR3 loop reads CASSFGQGASPLHF. DNA of the CDR3: TGTGCCAGCAGCTTCGGACAGGGAGCCTCACCCCTCCACTTT.

This clonotype was picked up many times. The chain couples TRBV5-1 to TRBJ2-3; D is unclear. The V end was cut by 1 base, the J end by 0 bases, with 3 bases between. The CDR3 is made up of 13 amino acids. The germline V gene has CDR1 SGHRS and CDR2 YFSETQ. CDR3 nucleotides: TGCGCCAGCAGCTTGCGCAGCACAGATACGCAGTATTTT. Translation gives CASSLRSTDTQYF. The full variable domain, in which reference TRBV5-1 and TRBJ2-3 provide the parts outside the CDR3, is KAGVTQTPRYLIKTRGQQVTLSCSPISGHRSVSWYQQTPGQGLQFLFEYFSETQRNKGNFPGRFSGRQFSNSRSEMNVSTLELGDSALYLCASSLRSTDTQYFGPGTRLTVL.

About this clonotype itself: An end of the junction does not agree with germline; a read error may underlie this. CDR3 nucleotides: TGTGCCAGCAGTTTCACCAGGGACCCGTCCTTC. Its protein is CASSFTRDPSF. This rearrangement joins TRBV12-3 or TRBV12-4 to TRBJ1-2; D possibly corresponds to TRBD1 (5 bases). This CDR3 is built from 11 residues.

This clonotype was observed a handful of times. CDR3 amino acids: CASSPTGFKPQHF. CDR3 DNA: TGCGCCAGCAGCCCGACAGGTTTCAAGCCCCAGCATTTT. This chain links TRBV5-1 with TRBJ1-5, with D maybe TRBD1 (6 bases). This CDR3 has 13 residues. CDR1 is SGHRS and CDR2 is YFSETQ in the germline V gene. The V and J ends lost 4 bases and 8 bases respectively, with 13 bases between them.

This clonotype was counted at least ten times. The rearrangement joins TRBV7-6 to TRBJ2-1; D possibly matches TRBD1 or TRBD2 (5 bases each). The CDR3 runs 15 residues. The germline V gene has CDR1 SGHVS and CDR2 FNYEAQ. Between the trimmed V and J ends, which lost 3 bases and 0 bases, there was a span of 9 bases. CDR3 nucleotides: TGTGCCAGCAGCTTGTGGGGGAGCTCCTACAATGAGCAGTTCTTC. Protein sequence: CASSLWGSSYNEQFF. The variable domain in full, with the rest retrieved from reference TRBV7-6 and TRBJ2-1, is GAGVSQSPRYKVTKRGQDVALRCDPISGHVSLYWYRQALGQGPEFLTYFNYEAQQDKSGLPNDRFSAERPEGSISTLTIQRTEQRDSAMYRCASSLWGSSYNEQFFGPGTRLTVL.

This clonotype was detected a few times. This chain uses TRBV12-3 or TRBV12-4 with TRBJ2-7; D not resolved. V lost 5 bases and J lost 4, with 6 bases in between. The CDR3 is 11 amino acids. In DNA, the CDR3 is TGTGCCAGCAGTGAAGGGTACGAGCAGTACGTC. Its translation: CASSEGYEQYV.

This clonotype occurred many times. The CDR3 region has the DNA TGTGCCAGCAGCAGTTGGGACCGCTCTCCTTGGGAGCTGTTTTTT. The encoded protein is CASSSWDRSPWELFF. This chain joins TRBV5-4 and TRBJ2-2, with D perhaps matching TRBD1 or TRBD2 (5 bases each). V lost 4 bases to trimming and J lost 9 bases, with 19 bases between them. There are 15 residues in the CDR3. Germline loops: CDR1 SGHNT, CDR2 YYREEE (reference sequence).

This clonotype was seen at least ten times. V is TRBV5-1 and J is TRBJ2-3; no definite D call. This CDR3 is built from 16 residues. V lost 4 bases and J lost 0, with 15 bases in between. Germline CDR1 and CDR2: SGHRS and YFSETQ. CDR3: CASSAWGAISTDTQYF. The CDR3 nucleotides read TGCGCCAGCAGCGCATGGGGTGCTATAAGCACAGATACGCAGTATTTT.

The V and J genes are TRBV5-1 and TRBJ1-1; the D is unclear. This CDR3 comprises 14 residues. The V and J ends lost 3 bases and 2 bases respectively, with 11 bases between them. Germline CDR1 is SGHRS and CDR2 is YFSETQ. This CDR3 is CASSSGSSNTEAFF. In DNA form, the CDR3 reads TGCGCCAGCAGCTCGGGCTCTTCAAACACTGAAGCTTTCTTT.

Written as DNA, the CDR3 is TGTGCCAGCCCCCCGGTAGGTTGTCTCACAGATACGCAGTATTTT. Translating it yields CASPPVGCLTDTQYF. The chain carries TRBV5-7 and TRBJ2-3, with no clear D. TRBV5-7 is an ORF for which the function is uncertain. This CDR3 comprises 15 residues. The germline V and J ends were trimmed by 7 bases and 2 bases, with 17 bases remaining between them.

The CDR3 region has the DNA TGTGCCAGCAGTTACGTCGGGGTAGAGACCCAGTACTTC. This encodes CASSYVGVETQYF. The rearrangement joins TRBV6-2 or TRBV6-3 to TRBJ2-5; D is perhaps TRBD2 (5 bases). V shed 2 bases and J shed 4 bases, with 8 bases lying between them. The CDR3 is made up of 13 amino acids. Germline V gene sequence: CDR1 MNHEY, CDR2 SVGEGT.

Only a few counts were recorded for this clonotype. The V gene is TRBV29-1, the J gene TRBJ2-6; possibly TRBD1 for D (5 bases). The germline CDR1 and CDR2 sequences are SQVTM and ANQGSEA. The CDR3 contains 15 residues. Trimming shortened V by 4 bases and J by 0 bases, and 10 bases separated the two germline ends. The CDR3 is CSVAPDSSGANVLTF. The DNA of the CDR3 is TGCAGCGTTGCTCCTGACAGCTCTGGGGCCAACGTCCTGACTTTC.